This T cell receptor beta chain was found in a study of T cells expressing NK-cell markers. As for the study in general: Sequencing of TCR beta repertoires drew on sorted CD3+CD56+NKG2C+, CD3+CD56+NKG2C- and CD3+CD56-NKG2C+ T cells. General study findings and limits: Dominant NKG2C+ clonotypes in 5 or 6 donors made up about 1.0-7.0% of CD8+ T cells. For four donors, these clonotypes were likewise the leading ones in the CD3+CD56-NKG2C+ fraction.

A remark on this clonotype: No antigen is known for it.

UMI-tagged 5'RACE template switching yielded the TCR beta cDNA. After re-calling the 5' RACE reads, TCRdb lists one entry per CDR3 protein, DNA absent. The repertoire table contains approximately 170,000 distinct CDR3 sequences. The TCR sequence derives from a man aged 18-69 years in good health. Sequencing was done on a sample of blood T cells: a sorted CD56 or NKG2C T cell subset, CD4+ or CD8+ T cells, or bulk PBMC T cells (not recorded which).

CDR3 protein: CASSWNPGSPYEQYF. V usage is TRBV6-2 or TRBV6-3 and J usage is TRBJ2-7; TCRdb returns TRBD1, unconfirmable since there is no DNA. Per germline, CDR1 MNHEY and CDR2 SVGEGT. This CDR3 region has 15 residues.